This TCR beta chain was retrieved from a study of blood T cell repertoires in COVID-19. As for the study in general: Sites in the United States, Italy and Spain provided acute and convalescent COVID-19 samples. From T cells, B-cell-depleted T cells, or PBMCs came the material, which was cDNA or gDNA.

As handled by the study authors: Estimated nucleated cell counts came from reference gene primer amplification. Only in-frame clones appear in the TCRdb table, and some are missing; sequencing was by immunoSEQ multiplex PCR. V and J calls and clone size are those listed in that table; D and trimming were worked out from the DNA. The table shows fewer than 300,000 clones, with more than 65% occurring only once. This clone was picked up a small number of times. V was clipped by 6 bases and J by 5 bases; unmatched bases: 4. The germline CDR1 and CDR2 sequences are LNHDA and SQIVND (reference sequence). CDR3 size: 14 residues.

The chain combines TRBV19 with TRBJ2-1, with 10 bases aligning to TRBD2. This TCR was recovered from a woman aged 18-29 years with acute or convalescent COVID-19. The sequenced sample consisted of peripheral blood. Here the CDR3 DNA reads TGTGCCAGTAGGGGGACTAGCGTAAACAATGAGCAGTTCTTC. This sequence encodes CASRGTSVNNEQFF.